The entry below describes one T cell receptor beta chain. The target antigen is unknown. Using roughly 180 ng DNA, 30,000 to 35,000 T cell genomes, the sorted-subset replicate PCRs were run. Clones were read by immunoSEQ multiplex PCR, and TCRdb kept only the in-frame ones, dropping some. This table holds fewer than 1.6 million clones, 97% to 99% found once. This specimen comes from a study of shared clonotypes between healthy human individuals. Study findings and constraints: Naive subsets generally had larger estimated richness than memory subsets. Sampling covered blood only; tissue repertoires likely differ.

The CD4+ fraction was divided into a CD45RA+ naive subset and a CD45RA-negative memory subset. This CDR3 has 14 amino acids. The V and J ends lost 6 bases and 4 bases, in that order; junction bases with no gene match: 1. Looked up from germline, CDR1 is SGHRS and CDR2 is YFSETQ. The rearrangement uses TRBV5-1 and TRBJ2-2, with 12 bases identical to TRBD2. The sequenced sample consisted of naive CD4+ T cells sorted from blood. As for subset: CD45RA+ positively selected. The origin of this receptor is a man aged 25-45 years in good health. The CDR3, as DNA: TGCGCCAGCAAGACTAGCGGGAGCACCGGGGAGCTGTTTTTT. Its translation is CASKTSGSTGELFF.